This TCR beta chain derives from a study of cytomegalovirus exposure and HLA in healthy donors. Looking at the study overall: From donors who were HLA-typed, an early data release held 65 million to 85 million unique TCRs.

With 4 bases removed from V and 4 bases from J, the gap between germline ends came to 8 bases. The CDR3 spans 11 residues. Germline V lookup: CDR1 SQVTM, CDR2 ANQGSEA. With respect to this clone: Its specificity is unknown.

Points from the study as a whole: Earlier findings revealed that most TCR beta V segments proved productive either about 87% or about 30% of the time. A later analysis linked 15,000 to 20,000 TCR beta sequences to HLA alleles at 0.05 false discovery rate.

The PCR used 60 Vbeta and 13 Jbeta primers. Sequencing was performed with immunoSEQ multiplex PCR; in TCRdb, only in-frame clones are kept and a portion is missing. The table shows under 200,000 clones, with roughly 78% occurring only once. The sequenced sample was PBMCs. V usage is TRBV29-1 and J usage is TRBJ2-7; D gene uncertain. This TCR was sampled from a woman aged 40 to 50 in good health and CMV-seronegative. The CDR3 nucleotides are TGCAGCGTTGTGTTTTCATACGAGCAGTACTTC. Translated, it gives CSVVFSYEQYF.